The present T cell receptor beta chain was sequenced within a study of beta chain features in type 1 diabetes. Across the whole study: Examined across all samples were some 110,000,000 sorted cells. Study outcomes and limitations: When Type 1 diabetes patients were examined, their TCRB CDR3s proved moderately but significantly shorter in all four CD4+ subsets. In the patient group, naive, central memory and Treg TCRB repertoires seemed more alike than in the healthy donor group. No resolution was reached here on whether HLA type influences TCRB rearrangement.

CDR3 length equals 12 residues. Looked up from germline, CDR1 is SNHLY and CDR2 is FYNNEI. Trimming removed 6 bases at V and 10 bases at J, with 13 bases between. This clone was seen more than once but under ten times. As yet, its antigen is unknown. Isolated RNA was reverse transcribed in full, so expressed TCRB transcripts were sequenced. Method: immunoSEQ multiplex PCR; TCRdb's copy keeps in-frame clones and lacks some. The sample has tens of thousands of clones; 49% are singletons. This chain joins TRBV2 and TRBJ2-1, with D possibly matching TRBD2 (6 bases). The clonotype originates from a man aged 30 to 39 with type 1 diabetes. Sequenced input: central memory CD4+ T cells from blood. The CDR3 nucleotides are TGTGCCAGCAGAAAGGAGGGAGGAGAGCAGTTCTTC. It codes for CASRKEGGEQFF.